The rows below give T cell receptor beta chains drawn from one sample of a study of beta chain features in type 1 diabetes. Measured with immunoSEQ multiplex PCR; TCRdb has only the in-frame clones, and not every one. Of some 900,000 clones in the sample, around a sixth were seen once. The sequenced sample consisted of naive CD4+ T cells from blood. The source is a woman in her late teens or twenties in good health. Both conserved end residues are part of each CDR3. Each record gives: D gene, clone size, V gene, J gene, CDR3 length, CDR3 DNA, CDR3 protein. A D gene is named only where the DNA matches it firmly. The size of a clone is reported for some rows only, either as once, few or many, or as a class for expanded clones.

>TRBD2|few|TRBV28|TRBJ2-1|13
TGTGCCACATCACTAGCGGCCTACAATGAGCAGTTCTTC
CATSLAAYNEQFF
>.|few|TRBV7-2|TRBJ2-1|13
TGTGCCAGCAGCTTCCAGGGAGGGGGGTTGCCGTTCTTC
CASSFQGGGLPFF
>.|.|TRBV6-6|TRBJ2-1|13
TGTGCCAGCAGAGACAGGTTTGACAATGAGCAGTTCTTC
CASRDRFDNEQFF
>.|.|TRBV18|TRBJ1-4|15
TGTGCCAGCTCACCCAACTTCGACCTAAATGAAAAACTGTTTTTT
CASSPNFDLNEKLFF
>.|.|TRBV6-5|TRBJ2-7|15
TGTGCCAGCAGTTACGGCACCCAGGGGAGGGGCGAGCAGTACTTC
CASSYGTQGRGEQYF
>TRBD2|.|TRBV27|TRBJ2-7|17
TGTGCCAGCAGTGGACTAGCGGGAATAAAGGGGTCCTACGAGCAGTACTTC
CASSGLAGIKGSYEQYF
>TRBD2|few|TRBV28|TRBJ2-2|16
TGTGCCAGCACCCTGGGACTAGCGGGGAACACCGGGGAGCTGTTTTTT
CASTLGLAGNTGELFF
>.|few|TRBV9|TRBJ1-4|18
TGTGCCAGCAGCGCCCACGCTGTTCGGTCTACAACTAATGAAAAACTGTTTTTT
CASSAHAVRSTTNEKLFF
>TRBD1|.|TRBV7-9|TRBJ1-2|15
TGTGCCAGCAGCTTATCGGGACAGGGATACTATGGCTACACCTTC
CASSLSGQGYYGYTF
>.|.|TRBV7-2|TRBJ1-1|15
TGTGCCAGCAGCTTAGGACGGGGGGCGGTAGTTGGAGCTTTCTTT
CASSLGRGAVVGAFF
>.|few|TRBV18|TRBJ2-1|16
TGTGCCAGCTCACCAGATTTGCTAGCGAACTACAATGAGCAGTTCTTC
CASSPDLLANYNEQFF
>.|.|TRBV11-1|TRBJ2-1|14
TGTGCCAGCAGCAAGGACAACTGGGACAATGAGCAGTTCTTC
CASSKDNWDNEQFF
>TRBD2|.|TRBV5-4|TRBJ2-3|16
TGTGCCACTCAAAAGACTAGCGGAAGTGGCACAGATACGCAGTATTTT
CATQKTSGSGTDTQYF
>TRBD1|few|TRBV7-9|TRBJ1-4|15
TGTGCCAGCAGCTTCTTAGGACAGGGCAATGAAAAACTGTTTTTT
CASSFLGQGNEKLFF
>.|few|TRBV9|TRBJ2-3|14
TGTGCCAGCAGCGTTGAGAGGCTCTCGCATACGCAGTATTTT
CASSVERLSHTQYF
>.|.|TRBV9|TRBJ2-3|13
TGTGCCAGCAGCGTAGCCCCTACAGATACGCAGTATTTT
CASSVAPTDTQYF